This TCR beta chain was sequenced in a study of metastatic and nonmetastatic thyroid tumors. At the level of the study: Malignant and benign thyroid patients had repertoires compared in peripheral blood and tumor or nodule tissue. Study observations and caveats: Malignant tumors reportedly showed significantly higher TCR beta diversity than benign nodules in both blood and tumor.

Patients were all untreated before their thyroid surgery. Per the original data handling: A classifier for distant metastasis in papillary thyroid cancer was constructed using CDR3 differences observed across clinicopathological groups. TCRdb re-processed the PCR reads through MiXCR. TCRdb, rather than the study authors, made the V and J calls. The sample contains about 40,000 clones, about 15% of which appear only once. Germline V gives CDR1 SGHVS, CDR2 FNYEAQ. The CDR3 consists of 14 residues. As concerns this clone: Its antigen is still unknown. The junction shows a germline mismatch at one end, possibly a read error.

Sequencing was performed on blood. The receptor was isolated from a female donor with papillary thyroid cancer or a benign thyroid nodule (not recorded which). Some clones in this sample may be carry-over from other donors' samples. The V and J genes are TRBV7-6 and TRBJ1-2; weak D call: TRBD1 (5 bases). CDR3 nucleotides: TGTGCCAGCATCCCCTGGGGGGGAGGGGATGGCCACACCTTC. It encodes CASIPWGGGDGHTF.